One and the same sample provided the 9 T cell receptor beta chains below, sequenced in a study of tumor-infiltrating lymphocytes in localized non-small cell lung cancer. Libraries were prepared by immunoSEQ multiplex PCR; TCRdb keeps only in-frame clonotypes and omits some of them. This sample has roughly 13,000 clones, with roughly 70% found just once. The source material was uninvolved lung tissue not adjacent to the tumor. The receptor set was obtained from a human donor with non-small cell lung cancer.

This clone has only a few counts. The V gene is TRBV6-5, the J gene TRBJ1-1; D call uncertain. Germline CDR1 reads MNHEY; CDR2 reads SVGAGI. This CDR3 region has 13 residues. Trimming took off 2 bases at V and 4 bases at J, with 8 bases between the two ends. The CDR3 loop is CASSYGKTTEAFF. In DNA form, the CDR3 reads TGTGCCAGCAGTTACGGAAAGACCACTGAAGCTTTCTTT.

The V gene is TRBV5-1, the J gene TRBJ2-3; D gene uncertain. CDR3 length equals 11 residues. Germline CDR1 reads SGHRS; CDR2 reads YFSETQ. Trimming left V 3 bases short and J 5 bases short, with 4 bases between. The CDR3 sequence: CASSSGDTQYF. The CDR3 DNA follows: TGCGCCAGCAGCTCCGGAGATACGCAGTATTTT.

The V call is TRBV7-9, the J call TRBJ1-5; D is ambiguous. Germline assignment: CDR1 SEHNR and CDR2 FQNEAQ (reference sequence). With 1 base removed from V and 5 bases from J, the gap between germline ends came to 12 bases. There are 15 residues in the CDR3. CDR3 amino acids: CASSLEGSGDQPQHF. The CDR3 bases are TGTGCCAGCAGCTTAGAGGGTTCCGGGGATCAGCCCCAGCATTTT.

This clone was seen a few times. This chain links TRBV9 with TRBJ1-4; TRBD1 matches 7 bases. The CDR3 has 14 residues. J lost 6 bases, V lost 3 bases, and 5 bases had no gene match. CDR1 is SGDLS and CDR2 is YYNGEE in the germline V gene. The CDR3 bases are TGTGCCAGCAGCGCCAGGGGGGAATATGAAAAACTGTTTTTT. It codes for CASSARGEYEKLFF.

For the CDR3, the DNA is TGTGCCAGCAGTCCTGGGACAGCTGGAACCTATGGCTACACCTTC. It yields the protein CASSPGTAGTYGYTF. The chain couples TRBV6-5 to TRBJ1-2, with 7 bases that match TRBD1. This CDR3 is built from 15 residues. Germline CDR1 and CDR2: MNHEY and SVGAGI. The V gene end was trimmed by 5 bases and the J gene end by 4 bases; junction bases not matched to a gene: 10.

The chain's CDR3 is CASSYTGDYGYTF. CDR3 in DNA: TGTGCCAGCAGTTACACAGGGGACTATGGCTACACCTTC. The chain couples TRBV6-5 to TRBJ1-2, with TRBD1 matching over 7 bases. Looked up from germline, CDR1 is MNHEY and CDR2 is SVGAGI. CDR3 length: 13 residues. Trimming at V came to 2 bases and at J to 3 bases, leaving 0 bases not matched to a gene.

In this sample, this clone is medium-sized. The J gene is TRBJ2-1, the V gene TRBV11-1; maybe TRBD1 (7 bases). V was trimmed by 5 bases and J by 4 bases, leaving 12 bases between them. CDR1 and CDR2 (germline): SGHAT, FQDESV (reference sequence). There are 14 residues in the CDR3. CDR3 DNA: TGTGCCAGCAGCCAGGGGGGCCTTTACAATGAGCAGTTCTTC. It translates to CASSQGGLYNEQFF.

The chain uses TRBV11-2 and TRBJ2-1; the D gene is possibly TRBD1 (5 bases). The germline V gene encodes CDR1 SGHAT and CDR2 FQNNGV. V was shortened by 0 bases and J by 10 bases, with 16 bases between the two germline ends. The CDR3 totals 15 residues. In nucleotides, the CDR3 is TGTGCCAGCAGCTTAGATCGGGTCAGAACAGGAGAGCAGTTCTTC. Translating gives CASSLDRVRTGEQFF.

This rearrangement joins TRBV7-3 to TRBJ2-1; D is perhaps TRBD1 (6 bases). CDR1 is SGHTA and CDR2 is FQGTGA in the germline V gene. The CDR3 has 15 residues. Deletions cut 5 bases from V and 8 bases from J, with 19 bases between. CDR3: CASSPGQRLGDEQFF. The CDR3 DNA follows: TGTGCCAGCAGCCCCGGACAGCGCCTTGGGGATGAGCAGTTCTTC.